Following are 23 T cell receptor beta chains from one sample sequenced in a study of CD8+CD57+ T cells in acquired aplastic anemia (dated by TCRdb to 2016 to 2019). Patients chosen for sequencing had shown expansion of CD8+CD57+ cells by flow cytometry. Sequencing took place on an Illumina HiSeq 2000. Genomic DNA served as template for TCR beta VDJ combination and CDR3 sequence profiling. Using fastp at Q25 and MiXCR, TCRdb reprocessed the public reads and kept productive beta chains. Every distinct CDR3 protein forms one entry, paired with its most common genes and DNA. A total of some 200,000 distinct CDR3 sequences appear in this sample, approximately 50% of them only once. The biggest ten clones account for 8.5% to 10% of the sample. Sequencing was carried out using sorted CD4+, CD8+, or CD8+CD57+ T cells (not recorded which) from PBMCs. The origin of the receptors is a human donor with aplastic anemia.

CDR3 sequence: CASGPGQGVSYEQYF. As DNA, the CDR3 is TGTGCCAGCGGCCCGGGACAGGGGGTCTCCTACGAGCAGTACTTC. The rearrangement joins TRBV5-4 to TRBJ2-7; 11 bases are shared with TRBD1. The CDR3 is 15 residues long. Germline V gene lookup returns CDR1 SGHNT and CDR2 YYREEE (reference sequence). V dropped 7 bases and J dropped 0; count of bases not matched to a gene: 6.

This clonotype appeared once. The J gene is TRBJ1-3, the V gene TRBV12-3 or TRBV12-4; D remains ambiguous. This CDR3 is built from 15 residues. V shed 3 bases and J shed 0 bases, with 9 bases lying between them. For the CDR3, the DNA is TGTGCCAGCAGTTTCGGTCGGATCTCTGGAAACACCATATATTTT. Protein: CASSFGRISGNTIYF.

V is TRBV10-3 and J is TRBJ2-2, with unresolved D. Per germline, CDR1 ENHRY and CDR2 SYGVKD. The CDR3 runs to 16 residues. The germline V and J ends were trimmed by 3 bases and 0 bases, with 11 bases remaining between them. CDR3 in DNA: TGTGCCATCAGTGAAATAACAAAGGCGAACACCGGGGAGCTGTTTTTT. Encoded protein: CAISEITKANTGELFF.

The chain has TRBV20-1 and TRBJ2-3, with D maybe TRBD2 (6 bases). Germline CDR1 DFQATT, CDR2 SNEGSKA (reference sequence). The CDR3 extends over 15 amino acids. V lost 0 bases and J 11 bases, leaving 21 bases between the germline ends. CDR3 region: CSARDGGGTYNEQYF. Here the CDR3 DNA reads TGCAGTGCTAGAGATGGTGGCGGGACCTACAATGAGCAGTATTTT.

This clonotype was seen more than once but under ten times. The chain is built from TRBV7-6 and TRBJ2-7; D may be TRBD1 (6 bases). The germline V gene has CDR1 SGHVS and CDR2 FNYEAQ. The length of the CDR3 is 13 residues. V lost 4 bases to trimming and J lost 0 bases, with 7 bases between them. The CDR3 sequence is CASSSGASYEQYF. Here the CDR3 DNA reads TGTGCCAGCAGCTCAGGGGCCTCCTACGAGCAGTACTTC.

The chain couples TRBV14 to TRBJ1-1; D unclear. The CDR3 spans 14 residues. The germline V gene has CDR1 SGHDN and CDR2 FVKESK. Between the trimmed V and J ends, which lost 4 bases and 5 bases, there was a span of 14 bases. CDR3 loop: CASSPSSGWTEAFF. CDR3 coding DNA: TGTGCCAGCAGCCCATCGTCCGGTTGGACTGAAGCTTTCTTT.

This clonotype was seen at least ten times. The gene calls are TRBV9 and TRBJ2-2; perhaps TRBD1 as D (6 bases). The CDR3 has 14 residues. V dropped 6 bases and J dropped 1 base, with 10 bases sitting between them. The germline V gene encodes CDR1 SGDLS and CDR2 YYNGEE. The CDR3 DNA sequence: TGTGCCAGCACCCGGACAGTGAACACCGGGGAGCTGTTTTTT. Translated, it gives CASTRTVNTGELFF.

This clonotype was counted only a few times. This chain joins TRBV5-6 and TRBJ2-4; D possibly corresponds to TRBD2 (6 bases). This CDR3 comprises 14 residues. The germline V gene encodes CDR1 SGHDT and CDR2 YYEEEE. The V end lost 0 bases, the J end lost 4 bases, and 8 bases lay between the germline ends. The CDR3 loop is CASSLAAGKNIQYF. The CDR3, as DNA: TGTGCCAGCAGCTTGGCCGCGGGGAAAAACATTCAGTACTTC.

This chain links TRBV10-3 with TRBJ2-3; D gene unclear. In germline, CDR1 is ENHRY, CDR2 SYGVKD. The CDR3 loop spans 14 amino acids. Trimming removed 3 bases from V and 0 bases from J, with 7 bases in between. The CDR3 loop reads CAISEAGSTDTQYF. CDR3 bases: TGTGCCATCAGTGAAGCTGGGAGCACAGATACGCAGTATTTT.

This clonotype was observed many times. This chain links TRBV5-4 with TRBJ1-2; perhaps TRBD1 as D (6 bases). The V gene lost 6 bases and the J gene lost 7 bases, with 22 bases spanning the gap. The CDR3 is 15 amino acids. CDR1 is SGHNT and CDR2 is YYREEE in the germline V gene (reference sequence). Here the CDR3 reads CASNLRGRGAIGYTF. The CDR3 nucleotides are TGTGCCAGCAACCTGAGGGGTAGGGGGGCTATTGGCTACACCTTC.

This clonotype was detected ten times or more. This chain links TRBV5-1 with TRBJ2-7; 14 nucleotides align to TRBD2. The V and J ends lost 4 bases and 4 bases, in that order; junction bases with no gene match: 7. The CDR3 has 16 amino acids. Germline CDR1 and CDR2: SGHRS and YFSETQ. CDR3 protein: CASSPRLAGGPYEQYF. The CDR3, as DNA: TGCGCCAGCAGCCCCCGACTAGCGGGAGGGCCGTACGAGCAGTACTTC.

The chain carries TRBV29-1 and TRBJ1-2; the match to TRBD1 covers 7 bases. The CDR3 length is 14 residues. Germline loops: CDR1 SQVTM, CDR2 ANQGSEA. For the CDR3, the DNA is TGCGTTGGAGTGCCCCAGGGGGTCAACTATGGCTACACCTTC. It encodes CVGVPQGVNYGYTF.

This clonotype was observed at least ten times. The chain's CDR3 is CASSPSGRNEQFF. In nucleotides, the CDR3 is TGCGCCTCCTCCCCGAGCGGGAGAAATGAGCAGTTCTTC. The rearrangement links TRBV4-3 to TRBJ2-1; 8 positions match TRBD2. The length of the CDR3 is 13 residues. With 11 bases clipped from V and 7 bases from J, the junction kept 10 bases outside the gene matches. Germline lookup yields CDR1 LGHNA and CDR2 YSLEER.

This clonotype was seen many times. The CDR3 DNA is TGTGCCAGCATCCTAAAGACAGACTTATCCTACGAGCAGTACTTC. Protein: CASILKTDLSYEQYF. This chain uses TRBV6-1 with TRBJ2-7, with D tentatively TRBD1 (5 bases). V was shortened by 7 bases and J by 1 base, with 17 bases between the two germline ends. The germline CDR1 and CDR2 sequences are MNHNS and SASEGT. The CDR3 totals 15 residues.

The V and J genes are TRBV10-1 and TRBJ1-5, with unresolved D. V gave up 8 bases and J gave up 9 bases, with 11 bases separating them. Germline CDR1 reads WNHNN; CDR2 reads SYGVQD (reference sequence). The CDR3 runs to 11 residues. The CDR3 reads CASADTGPQHF. CDR3 bases: TGCGCCAGCGCGGATACGGGGCCCCAGCATTTT.

This clonotype was detected only a few times. This sequence joins TRBV2 and TRBJ1-6; 7 bases are shared with TRBD1. In germline, CDR1 is SNHLY, CDR2 FYNNEI. This CDR3 has 15 residues. V lost 6 bases, J lost 8 bases, and 10 bases stayed unmatched. The CDR3 protein is CASRFPGQTYSPLHF. The DNA for the CDR3 is TGTGCCAGCAGATTCCCGGGACAGACCTATTCACCCCTCCACTTT. Looking up the rest from reference TRBV2 and TRBJ1-6 gives the full variable domain: EPEVTQTPSHQVTQMGQEVILRCVPISNHLYFYWYRQILGQKVEFLVSFYNNEISEKSEIFDDQFSVERPDGSNFTLKIRSTKLEDSAMYFCASRFPGQTYSPLHFGNGTRLTVT.

The CDR3 sequence is CASSLGSGMYIEAFF. The CDR3 nucleotides are TGCGCCAGTTCACTCGGTAGCGGGATGTATATTGAAGCTTTCTTT. The V gene is TRBV5-1, the J gene TRBJ1-1; D uncertain. The CDR3 covers 15 residues. Looked up from germline, CDR1 is SGHRS and CDR2 is YFSETQ. With 8 bases removed from V and 7 bases from J, the gap between germline ends came to 24 bases.

The chain uses TRBV27 and TRBJ2-2, with no clear D. Trimming pared 6 bases from V and 3 bases from J, leaving 11 bases between. CDR3 size: 14 residues. Germline-derived CDR1 and CDR2 are MNHEY and SMNVEV (reference sequence). This CDR3 reads CASSPLVDTGELFF. The CDR3 DNA is TGTGCCAGCAGCCCATTGGTGGACACCGGGGAGCTGTTTTTT.

As concerns this clonotype: One end of the junction is discordant with germline, which a read error may explain. The rearrangement links TRBV10-3 to TRBJ2-7; D is unresolved. Germline lookup yields CDR1 ENHRY and CDR2 SYGVKD. The CDR3 covers 14 residues. The chain's CDR3 is CASSQGDGPYEQYF. In nucleotides, the CDR3 is TGTGCCAGCAGTCAAGGAGACGGGCCCTACGAGCAGTACTTC.

The V gene is TRBV15, the J gene TRBJ1-6; D uncertain. Germline V gene data show CDR1 as LNHNV and CDR2 as YYDKDF (reference sequence). CDR3 size: 17 residues. V was clipped by 1 base and J by 0 bases, with 10 bases between them. As DNA, the CDR3 is TGTGCCACCAGCAGAGTTCTCGGTGCCTCCTATAATTCACCCCTCCACTTT. This translates into CATSRVLGASYNSPLHF.

As regards this clonotype: Just one base apart from a much larger clone, this may be a read error. CDR3 in amino acids: CASSHDPPVGYGSYEQYF. DNA for the CDR3: TGCGCCAGCAGCCACGATCCCCCCGTAGGCTACGGCAGCTACGAGCAGTACTTC. The rearrangement uses TRBV4-1 and TRBJ2-7; D remains ambiguous. Germline V gene lookup returns CDR1 MGHRA and CDR2 YSYEKL. The CDR3 length is 18 residues. Trimming left V 3 bases short and J 3 bases short, with 24 bases between.

The rearrangement uses TRBV10-3 and TRBJ2-5, with 9 bases fitting TRBD1. Germline loops: CDR1 ENHRY, CDR2 SYGVKD. This CDR3 comprises 16 residues. V lost 8 bases to trimming and J lost 2 bases; unmatched junction nucleotides: 12. The CDR3, as DNA: TGTGCCATCCGCTCATCCGGGACAGGGACACAAGAGACCCAGTACTTC. Translated, it gives CAIRSSGTGTQETQYF.

This clonotype has more than one count but fewer than ten. The chain recombines TRBV2 with TRBJ1-2; D is uncertain. Looked up from germline, CDR1 is SNHLY and CDR2 is FYNNEI. This CDR3 has 10 residues. The germline V and J ends were trimmed by 7 bases and 7 bases, with 7 bases remaining between them. The CDR3 coding sequence is TGTGCCAGCACCGAAGTTGGCTACACCTTC. Its protein product is CASTEVGYTF.